This T cell receptor (beta chain) was identified in a study of PD-1 blockade in mismatch repair-deficient tumors. V dropped 0 bases and J dropped 6 bases, with 7 bases sitting between them. The length of the CDR3 is 13 residues. Germline loops: CDR1 SGHRS, CDR2 YFSETQ. Sequencing used immunoSEQ multiplex PCR; TCRdb keeps in-frame clones, though not all of them. This table has about 84,000 clones, over 70% appearing once. The chain carries TRBV5-1 and TRBJ2-1; a weak D match, TRBD2 (5 bases). The sequences come from peripheral blood, collected 12 weeks after starting pembrolizumab. The sequence derives from an adult with mismatch repair-deficient cancer. The CDR3 loop is CASSLVGSNEQFF. CDR3 nucleotide sequence: TGCGCCAGCAGCTTGGTGGGGAGCAATGAGCAGTTCTTC.